This T cell receptor (beta chain) emerged from a study of blood T cell repertoires in COVID-19. Study background: T cells, B-cell-depleted T cells, or PBMCs provided the cDNA or gDNA that served as material.

Recruits, aged 18 to 89 years, lived in 24 US areas. Clinical history as reported by participants underpinned cohort assignment. Recovery meant two consecutive negative NP/OP PCR tests, professional clearance, or resolved symptoms. Assay used: immunoSEQ multiplex PCR; TCRdb lists only in-frame clones, some missing. The sample has 250,000 to 300,000 clones, 88% seen once. The CDR3 has 16 amino acids. Unmatched junction bases numbered 12, after V lost 5 bases and J lost 4 bases. In germline, CDR1 is MNHEY, CDR2 SMNVEV (reference sequence). This TCR derives from a woman aged 30 to 39 who had recovered from COVID-19. The sequenced material came from PBMCs or T cells enriched from blood (not recorded which). This chain uses TRBV27 with TRBJ1-1; TRBD1 matches 8 bases. The CDR3 DNA sequence: TGTGCCAGCAGTCCACAGGCCCACAGGGGGGGCACTGAAGCTTTCTTT. This encodes CASSPQAHRGGTEAFF.